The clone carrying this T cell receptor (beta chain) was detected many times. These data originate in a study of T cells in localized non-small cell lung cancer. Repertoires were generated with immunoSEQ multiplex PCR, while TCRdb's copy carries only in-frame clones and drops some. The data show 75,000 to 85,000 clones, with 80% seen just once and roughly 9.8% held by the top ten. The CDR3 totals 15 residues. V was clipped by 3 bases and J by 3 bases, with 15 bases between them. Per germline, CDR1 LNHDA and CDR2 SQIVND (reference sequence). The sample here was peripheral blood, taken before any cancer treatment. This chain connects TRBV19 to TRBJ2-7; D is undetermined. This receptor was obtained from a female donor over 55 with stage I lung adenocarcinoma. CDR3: CASSILPGGDYEQYF. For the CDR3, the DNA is TGTGCCAGTAGTATCCTTCCAGGTGGCGACTACGAGCAGTACTTC.